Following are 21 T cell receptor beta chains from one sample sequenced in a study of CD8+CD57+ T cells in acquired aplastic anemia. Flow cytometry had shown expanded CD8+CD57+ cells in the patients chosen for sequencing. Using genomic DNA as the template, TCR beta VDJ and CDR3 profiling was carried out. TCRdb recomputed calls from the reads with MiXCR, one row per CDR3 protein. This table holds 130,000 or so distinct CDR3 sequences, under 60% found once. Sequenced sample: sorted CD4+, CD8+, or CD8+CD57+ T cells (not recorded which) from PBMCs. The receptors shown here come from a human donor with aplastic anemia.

The CDR3 DNA reads as TGTGCCAGCAGCTCAGACTCCGGAGCCAACGTCCTGACTTTC. This encodes CASSSDSGANVLTF. The V gene is TRBV7-3, the J gene TRBJ2-6; no definite D call. Germline assignment: CDR1 SGHTA and CDR2 FQGTGA. The CDR3 extends over 14 amino acids. V was trimmed by 4 bases and J by 7 bases, leaving 11 bases between them. The full variable domain, completed using reference TRBV7-3 and TRBJ2-6, is GAGVSQTPSNKVTEKGKYVELRCDPISGHTALYWYRQSLGQGPEFLIYFQGTGAADDSGLPNDRFFAVRPEGSVSTLKIQRTERGDSAVYLCASSSDSGANVLTFGAGSRLTVL.

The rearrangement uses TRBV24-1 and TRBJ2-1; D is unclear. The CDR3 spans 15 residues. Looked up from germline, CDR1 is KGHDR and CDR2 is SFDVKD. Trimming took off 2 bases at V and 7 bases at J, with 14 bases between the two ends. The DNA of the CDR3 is TGTGCCACCAGTGATTCCTTCGGAGTGGTGAATGAGCAGTTCTTC. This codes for CATSDSFGVVNEQFF.

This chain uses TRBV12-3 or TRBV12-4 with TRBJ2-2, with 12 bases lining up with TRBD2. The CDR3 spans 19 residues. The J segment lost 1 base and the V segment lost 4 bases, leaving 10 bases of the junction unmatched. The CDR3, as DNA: TGTGCCAGCAGTTCCCCCACCCTACTAGCGGGGGGGAACACCGGGGAGCTGTTTTTT. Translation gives CASSSPTLLAGGNTGELFF.

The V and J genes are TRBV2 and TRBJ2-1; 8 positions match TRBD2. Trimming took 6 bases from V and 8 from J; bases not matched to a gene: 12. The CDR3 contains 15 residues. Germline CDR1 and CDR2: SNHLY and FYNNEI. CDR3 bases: TGTGCCAGCAGCCCGTTGCAAACGGGAGGGGATGAGCAGTTCTTC. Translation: CASSPLQTGGDEQFF.

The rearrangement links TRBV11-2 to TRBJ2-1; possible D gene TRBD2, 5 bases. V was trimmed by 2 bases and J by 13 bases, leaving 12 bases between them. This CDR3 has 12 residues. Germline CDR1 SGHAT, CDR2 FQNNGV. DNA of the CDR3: TGTGCCAGCAGCTTAAGTCAACGGACTCAGTTCTTC. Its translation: CASSLSQRTQFF.

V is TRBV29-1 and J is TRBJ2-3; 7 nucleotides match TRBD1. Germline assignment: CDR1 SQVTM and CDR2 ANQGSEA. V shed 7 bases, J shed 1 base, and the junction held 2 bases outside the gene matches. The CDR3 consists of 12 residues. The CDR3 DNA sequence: TGCAGCGCCGGACAGGGCACAGATACGCAGTATTTT. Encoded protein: CSAGQGTDTQYF.

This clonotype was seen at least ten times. Here the CDR3 reads CASSGEGFNDQPQHF. The CDR3, as DNA: TGTGCCAGCAGCGGAGAGGGGTTTAATGATCAGCCCCAGCATTTT. V usage is TRBV7-8 and J usage is TRBJ1-5, with D tentatively TRBD1 (5 bases). Germline CDR1 reads SGHVS; CDR2 reads FQNEAQ. Trimming cost V 5 bases and J 5 bases, with 16 bases left between them. The CDR3 contains 15 residues.

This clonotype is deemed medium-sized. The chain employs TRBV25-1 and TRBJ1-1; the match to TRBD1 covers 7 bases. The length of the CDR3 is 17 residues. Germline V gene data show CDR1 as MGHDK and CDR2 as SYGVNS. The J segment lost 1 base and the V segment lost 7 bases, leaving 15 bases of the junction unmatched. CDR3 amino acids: CASTPHDYRGRNTEAFF. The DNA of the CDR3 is TGTGCCAGCACGCCCCATGACTACAGGGGTCGGAACACTGAAGCTTTCTTT.

The CDR3 region is CASSLPTDTQYF. As DNA, the CDR3 is TGTGCCAGCAGCTTACCCACAGATACGCAGTATTTT. The chain combines TRBV7-2 with TRBJ2-3; D gene uncertain. The CDR3 runs to 12 residues. The germline gives CDR1 SGHTA, CDR2 FQGNSA. The V end was cut by 2 bases, the J end by 2 bases, with 2 bases between.

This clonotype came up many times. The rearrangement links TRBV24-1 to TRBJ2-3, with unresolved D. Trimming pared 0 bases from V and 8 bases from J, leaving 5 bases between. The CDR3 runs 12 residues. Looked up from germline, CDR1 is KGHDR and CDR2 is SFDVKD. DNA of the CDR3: TGTGCCACCAGTGATTTGGAAGTTACGCAGTATTTT. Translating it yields CATSDLEVTQYF.

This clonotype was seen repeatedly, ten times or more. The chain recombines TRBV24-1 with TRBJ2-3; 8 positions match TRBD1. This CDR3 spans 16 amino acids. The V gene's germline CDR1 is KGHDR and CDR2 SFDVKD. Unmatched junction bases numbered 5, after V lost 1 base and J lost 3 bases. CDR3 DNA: TGTGCCACCAGTGATTTAGAGACAGGGGAAACAGATACGCAGTATTTT. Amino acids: CATSDLETGETDTQYF.

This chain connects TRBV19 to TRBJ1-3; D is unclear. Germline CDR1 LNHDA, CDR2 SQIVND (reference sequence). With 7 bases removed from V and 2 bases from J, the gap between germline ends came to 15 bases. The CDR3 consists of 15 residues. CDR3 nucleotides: TGTGCCAGTACCCAAGCATCAGAAGCTGGAAACACCATATATTTT. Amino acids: CASTQASEAGNTIYF.

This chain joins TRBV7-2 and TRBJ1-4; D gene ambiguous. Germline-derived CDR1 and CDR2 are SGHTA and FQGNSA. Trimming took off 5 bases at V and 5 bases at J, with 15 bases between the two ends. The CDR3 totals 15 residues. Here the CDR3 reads CASSVAVRNNEKLFF. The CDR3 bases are TGTGCCAGCAGCGTCGCTGTGAGGAACAATGAAAAACTGTTTTTT.

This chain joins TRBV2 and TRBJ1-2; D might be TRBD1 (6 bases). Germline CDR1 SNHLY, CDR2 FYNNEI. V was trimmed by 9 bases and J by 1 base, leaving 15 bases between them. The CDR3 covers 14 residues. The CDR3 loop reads CARLGRGYNYGYTF. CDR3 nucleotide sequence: TGTGCCAGATTAGGCAGGGGATATAACTATGGCTACACCTTC.

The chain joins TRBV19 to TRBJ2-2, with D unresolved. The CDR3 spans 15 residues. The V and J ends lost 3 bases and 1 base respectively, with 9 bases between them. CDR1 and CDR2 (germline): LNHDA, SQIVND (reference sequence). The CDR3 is CASSIRWQNTGELFF. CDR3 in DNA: TGTGCCAGTAGTATCCGCTGGCAGAACACCGGGGAGCTGTTTTTT.

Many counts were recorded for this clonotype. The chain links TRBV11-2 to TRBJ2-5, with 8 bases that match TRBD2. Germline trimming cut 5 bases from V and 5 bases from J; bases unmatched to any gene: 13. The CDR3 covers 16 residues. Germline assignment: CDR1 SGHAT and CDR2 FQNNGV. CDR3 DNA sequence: TGTGCCAGCAGCCATCGTCCAGCGGGAGTCGATGAGACCCAGTACTTC. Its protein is CASSHRPAGVDETQYF.

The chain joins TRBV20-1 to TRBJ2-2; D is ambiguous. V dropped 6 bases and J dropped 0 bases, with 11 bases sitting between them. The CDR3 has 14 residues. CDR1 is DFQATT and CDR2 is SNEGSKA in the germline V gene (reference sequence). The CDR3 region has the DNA TGCAGTGCCATCTCGGCCACGAACACCGGGGAGCTGTTTTTT. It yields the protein CSAISATNTGELFF.

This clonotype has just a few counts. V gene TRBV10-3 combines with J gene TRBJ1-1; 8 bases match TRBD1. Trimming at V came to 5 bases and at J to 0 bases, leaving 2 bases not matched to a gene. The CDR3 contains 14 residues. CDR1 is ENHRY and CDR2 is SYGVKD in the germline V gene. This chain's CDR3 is CAISRQGMNTEAFF. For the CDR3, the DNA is TGTGCCATCAGTAGACAGGGGATGAACACTGAAGCTTTCTTT.

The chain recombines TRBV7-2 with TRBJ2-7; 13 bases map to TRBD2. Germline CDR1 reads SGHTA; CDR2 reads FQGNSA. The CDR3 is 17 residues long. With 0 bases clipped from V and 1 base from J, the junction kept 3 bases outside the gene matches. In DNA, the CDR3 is TGTGCCAGCAGCTTAGCGGGGGGACTAGCGGGATCCTACGAGCAGTACTTC. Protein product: CASSLAGGLAGSYEQYF.

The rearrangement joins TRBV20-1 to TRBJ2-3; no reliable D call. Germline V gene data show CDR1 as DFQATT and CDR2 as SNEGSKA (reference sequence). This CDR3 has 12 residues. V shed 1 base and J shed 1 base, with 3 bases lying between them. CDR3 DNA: TGCAGTGCTAGAGCGGGCACAGATACGCAGTATTTT. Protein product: CSARAGTDTQYF.

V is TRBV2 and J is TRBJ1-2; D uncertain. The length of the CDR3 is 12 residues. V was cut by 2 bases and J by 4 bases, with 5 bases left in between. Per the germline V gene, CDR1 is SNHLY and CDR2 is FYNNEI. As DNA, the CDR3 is TGTGCCAGCAGTGAATGGGTCTATGGCTACACCTTC. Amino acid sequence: CASSEWVYGYTF.